This entry concerns a single TCR beta chain. A junction boundary mismatches the germline segment, possibly from a read error. Within the 2 weeks before study entry, each person in the exposed group met a COVID-19 case. The data stem from a study of blood T cell repertoires in COVID-19. Authors' processing steps: Reference gene primer amplification gave nucleated cell count estimates. Measured with immunoSEQ multiplex PCR; TCRdb has only the in-frame clones, and not every one. V and J calls plus clone size are reproduced from that table; the DNA served to infer D and trimming. Of around 250,000 clones in the sample, roughly 88% were seen once. This CDR3 spans 16 amino acids. CDR1 and CDR2 from the germline V gene are SGHRS and YFSETQ.

The gene calls are TRBV5-1 and TRBJ2-3; 8 positions match TRBD2. Specimen: PBMCs or T cells enriched from blood (not recorded which). The sequence was collected from a woman aged 40 to 50 who had been exposed to COVID-19. The CDR3 coding sequence is TGTGCCAGCAGCTTTAGCCGGGAGGGCCTCACAGATACGCAGTATTTT. This translates into CASSFSREGLTDTQYF.